Below, 9 T cell receptor beta chains from the same sample are listed, as sequenced in a study of cytotoxic CD8 clonotypes in ibrutinib-treated CLL. Assay used: immunoSEQ multiplex PCR; TCRdb lists only in-frame clones, some missing. Among 250,000 or so clones, 60% to 75% were seen once, and the ten largest hold roughly 14%. This material consisted of PBMCs, taken after 24 months of ibrutinib treatment. These receptors originate from a human donor with chronic lymphocytic leukemia.

This chain links TRBV7-6 with TRBJ2-7, with no clear D. Germline CDR1 reads SGHVS; CDR2 reads FNYEAQ. V was pared by 4 bases and J by 4 bases, with 11 bases between. The CDR3 is 13 amino acids. DNA of the CDR3: TGTGCCAGCAGCTGGGGTGACGAATACGAGCAGTACTTC. Its protein is CASSWGDEYEQYF.

The V call is TRBV7-6, the J call TRBJ2-1, with D unclear. The CDR3 has 16 residues. The germline CDR1 and CDR2 sequences are SGHVS and FNYEAQ. V shed 8 bases and J shed 1 base, with 18 bases lying between them. The CDR3 sequence is CASRPLTGPSYNEQFF. The DNA of the CDR3 is TGTGCCAGCCGACCCCTCACGGGTCCATCCTACAATGAGCAGTTCTTC.

The chain employs TRBV9 and TRBJ1-4, with D tentatively TRBD1 (5 bases). The CDR3 has 14 residues. Trimming took 3 bases from V and 7 from J, leaving 13 bases between them. Germline lookup yields CDR1 SGDLS and CDR2 YYNGEE. The CDR3 DNA is TGTGCCAGCAGCGCCCGGGACTATAGTGAAAAACTGTTTTTT. This gives the protein CASSARDYSEKLFF.

This clone turned up a few times. This chain joins TRBV7-6 and TRBJ2-2; TRBD2 might be the D (6 bases). CDR3 length: 15 residues. CDR1 and CDR2 (germline): SGHVS, FNYEAQ. The V gene lost 5 bases and the J gene lost 4 bases, with 14 bases spanning the gap. For the CDR3, the DNA is TGTGCCAGCAGCCCCGCGGCGGGGAGCACCGGGGAGCTGTTTTTT. Amino acid sequence: CASSPAAGSTGELFF.

This clone was picked up a small number of times. The chain combines TRBV5-4 with TRBJ2-3; D possibly corresponds to TRBD2 (5 bases). The V gene lost 7 bases and the J gene lost 1 base, with 10 bases spanning the gap. There are 13 residues in the CDR3. From germline, CDR1 is SGHNT and CDR2 YYREEE (reference sequence). CDR3 in amino acids: CASSEGGTDTQYF. The CDR3 bases are TGTGCCAGCTCCGAGGGAGGCACAGATACGCAGTATTTT. Combining the CDR3 with reference TRBV5-4 and TRBJ2-3 gives the whole variable domain ETGVTQSPTHLIKTRGQQVTLRCSSQSGHNTVSWYQQALGQGPQFIFQYYREEENGRGNFPPRFSGLQFPNYSSELNVNALELDDSALYLCASSEGGTDTQYFGPGTRLTVL.

The rearrangement joins TRBV25-1 to TRBJ1-5; 9 bases map to TRBD1. The CDR3 totals 13 residues. V was pared by 6 bases and J by 9 bases, with 6 bases of the junction left unmatched. The germline V gene has CDR1 MGHDK and CDR2 SYGVNS. CDR3 region: CASSDRGVRPQHF. CDR3 coding DNA: TGTGCCAGCAGCGACAGGGGGGTTCGGCCCCAGCATTTT.

J is TRBJ1-2 and V is TRBV5-1; D is ambiguous. CDR1 is SGHRS, CDR2 YFSETQ, per germline. The CDR3 runs to 15 residues. Trimming pared 4 bases from V and 2 bases from J, leaving 15 bases between. CDR3 DNA sequence: TGCGCCAGCAGCACCGTAGCCACACCGAACTATGGCTACACCTTC. This codes for CASSTVATPNYGYTF.

J is TRBJ2-4 and V is TRBV30, with a weak D call TRBD1 (5 bases). Germline lookup yields CDR1 GTSNPN and CDR2 SVGIG (reference sequence). The CDR3 covers 17 residues. The germline V and J ends were trimmed by 2 bases and 0 bases, with 17 bases remaining between them. Here the CDR3 reads CAWSPPAQRGAKNIQYF. DNA for the CDR3: TGTGCCTGGAGTCCCCCGGCCCAAAGGGGAGCCAAAAACATTCAGTACTTC.

This clone was detected only a few times. The rearrangement links TRBV28 to TRBJ2-5, with TRBD2 matching 8 bases. With V trimmed by 5 bases and J by 3 bases, 8 bases remained unmatched. The germline V gene has CDR1 MDHEN and CDR2 SYDVKM. The CDR3 totals 15 residues. This chain's CDR3 is CASSQGSGKKETQYF. Written as DNA, the CDR3 is TGTGCCAGCAGTCAAGGTAGCGGGAAGAAAGAGACCCAGTACTTC. Full variable domain (rest looked up from reference TRBV28 and TRBJ2-5): DVKVTQSSRYLVKRTGEKVFLECVQDMDHENMFWYRQDPGLGLRLIYFSYDVKMKEKGDIPEGYSVSREKKERFSLILESASTNQTSMYLCASSQGSGKKETQYFGPGTRLLVL.